This T cell receptor (beta chain) was obtained from a study of OX40 agonist ivuxolimab in advanced cancers. This clone came up once. Its antigen is not known. V was pared by 4 bases and J by 13 bases, with 10 bases of the junction left unmatched. Germline assignment: CDR1 MNHEY and CDR2 SVGAGI. CDR3 length: 13 residues. Produced via immunoSEQ multiplex PCR; TCRdb's table is partial and in-frame only. The top ten clones hold roughly 2.2% of a sample with tens of thousands of clones, 75% to 90% of them seen once. Study observations and caveats: Partial responders receiving 0.1-3.0 mg/kg showed among the lowest clonal expansion. Certain nonresponders likewise exhibited a low normalized T-cell clonal expansion.

The source of this sequence is an adult with an advanced solid tumor such as melanoma, head and neck, liver or kidney cancer. The chain combines TRBV6-5 with TRBJ1-2; 9 positions agree with TRBD1. The specimen comprised CD4+ or CD8+ T cells sorted from blood, sampled in a trial of the OX40 agonist ivuxolimab. DNA of the CDR3: TGTGCCAGCAGTTCCCGGGACAGGGATTTACGCACCTTC. Translation: CASSSRDRDLRTF.